This T cell receptor beta chain was retrieved from a study of blood T cell repertoires in COVID-19. Whole-study context: Spain, Italy and the United States supplied samples that represented acute and convalescent COVID-19. PBMCs, B-cell-depleted T cells, or T cells provided the cDNA or gDNA that made up the material.

In regard to this clone: Mismatch with germline at one junction end may stem from a read error.

How the authors handled the data: Cell counts per sample came from amplifying reference gene primers. TCRdb's table, derived via immunoSEQ multiplex PCR, lists solely in-frame clones and lacks some. V, J and clone size were drawn from that table, and D and trimming were deduced from the DNA. The repertoire holds around 76,000 clones, with more than 60% as singletons. CDR3 size: 15 residues. Germline CDR1 reads SSHAT; CDR2 reads FNYEAQ (reference sequence). Source material: peripheral blood. The chain uses TRBV7-7 and TRBJ2-2; TRBD1 agrees at 7 bases. The TCR sequence derives from a woman of 80 years or more with active or convalescent COVID-19. The CDR3 sequence is CASSRTGVGTGELFF. The CDR3 nucleotides read TGTGCTAGCAGCCGTACAGGGGTAGGCACCGGGGAGCTGTTTTTT.